What follows are 10 T cell receptor beta chains derived from one specimen sequenced in a study of CD8+ T cells in alopecia areata. RNA extraction and reverse transcription yielded cDNA as sequencing template. Only in-frame clones appear in the TCRdb table, and some are missing; sequencing was by immunoSEQ multiplex PCR. Listed for the sample are about 300,000 clones, none seen a single time. Sorting relied on CD4, CD8alpha, NKG2D, NKG2ACE and other markers applied to pooled cutaneous lymph node cells. Material: CD4+ T cells sorted from a lymph node. These receptors were collected from a C3H/HeJ mouse with alopecia areata. This strain has MHC haplotype H2-k.

This clone came up many times. Genes here carry mouse names. The missing CDR3 end, 3 residues past where the read stops, is filled in from the germline J gene. V usage is TRBV13-1 and J usage is TRBJ1-6; 9 bases match TRBD1. TRBJ1-6 is known as an ORF, though its function is uncertain. CDR1 and CDR2 from the germline V gene are NSHNY and SYGAGN. There are 15 residues in the CDR3. The ends lost 3 bases at V and 3 bases at J; junction bases unmatched: 1. The CDR3 loop reads CASSADRGYNSPLYF. The CDR3 DNA, read in part, is TGTGCCAGCAGTGCGGACAGGGGCTATAATTCGCCC.

For this clone: These gene names are mouse names. The sample carries other DNA sequences with the same CDR3. The CDR3 protein is CASSDRTSQNTLYF. CDR3 DNA, as far as it was read: TGTGCCAGCAGTGACAGGACTAGTCAAAAC. J is TRBJ2-4 and V is TRBV13-3, with D perhaps matching TRBD2 (5 bases). The read falls 4 residues short of the CDR3 end, and the missing part is taken from the germline J gene. V lost 2 bases and J 0 bases, leaving 7 bases between the germline ends. The CDR3 contains 14 residues. Germline CDR1 and CDR2: NNHDY and SYVADS.

On this clone itself: The germline and genes are mouse ones. The read comes to an end 4 residues before the CDR3 does, leaving the germline J gene to fill in the end. This chain joins TRBV31 and TRBJ1-2; no definite D call. CDR1 GKSSPN and CDR2 SITVG come from the germline V gene. V was trimmed by 6 bases and J by 0 bases, leaving 8 bases between them. The CDR3 length is 12 residues. The CDR3 protein is CACDKANSDYTF. The CDR3 bases that were read are TGTGCCTGTGACAAAGCAAACTCC.

This clone has just a few counts. Gene names are the mouse ones. The CDR3 end falls 4 residues outside the read, so it is completed with the germline J gene. The rearrangement uses TRBV13-3 and TRBJ2-4; 8 positions match TRBD2. CDR1 and CDR2 (germline): NNHDY, SYVADS. The CDR3 extends over 15 amino acids. CDR3 bases read: TGTGCCAGCAGTGATGGGCTGGGGGGAGGAAAC. Translated: CASSDGLGGGN. From start to end, the CDR3 is CASSDGLGGGNTLYF.

This clone was seen more than once but under ten times. All gene names here are mouse names. Sequencing ends 4 residues short of the CDR3 end; the germline J gene provides the rest. The V call is TRBV13-1, the J call TRBJ2-7, with 11 bases lining up with TRBD2. The CDR3 is made up of 14 amino acids. Germline V gives CDR1 NSHNY, CDR2 SYGAGN. Incomplete CDR3 DNA: TGTGCCAGCAGTCGACTGGGGGGGGATTAT. Translating it yields CASSRLGGDY. In full, the CDR3 is CASSRLGGDYEQYF.

This clone was counted a few times. All gene names here are mouse names. The read is 4 residues too short to cover the CDR3 end, so that end is filled in from the germline J gene. The chain uses TRBV1 and TRBJ2-7, with a tentative D call TRBD1 (6 bases). CDR3 size: 13 residues. V gave up 5 bases and J gave up 1 base, with 9 bases separating them. The germline V gene has CDR1 NSQYPW and CDR2 LRSPGD (reference sequence). The DNA read from the CDR3 is TGCACCTGCAGTCAAGGACAGTCCTAT. Translated: CTCSQGQSY. The whole CDR3 protein reads CTCSQGQSYEQYF.

This clone was counted ten times or more. All gene names here are mouse names. Read sequence stops 4 residues before the CDR3 end, and the germline J gene provides the missing end. The gene calls are TRBV17 and TRBJ2-3; the match to TRBD2 covers 13 bases. V lost 4 bases, J lost 0 bases, and 4 bases stayed unmatched. CDR1 is MNHDT and CDR2 is YYDKIL in the germline V gene. The CDR3 has 17 residues. The CDR3 here is CASSIGTGGDSAETLYF. The sequenced part of the CDR3 DNA is TGTGCTAGCAGTATCGGGACTGGGGGGGATAGTGCAGAA.

Worth noting for this clone: Gene names refer to mouse genes. The CDR3 here is CTCSAGAGGVDTQYF. The sequenced CDR3 bases are TGCACCTGCAGTGCAGGAGCAGGGGGCGTGGAC. The chain joins TRBV1 to TRBJ2-5, with TRBD1 matching over 8 bases. The sequence runs out 4 residues before the end of the CDR3; the remainder is reconstructed from the germline J gene. From germline, CDR1 is NSQYPW and CDR2 LRSPGD (reference sequence). This CDR3 is 15 amino acids long. Variable domain in full (rest from reference TRBV1 and TRBJ2-5): VTLLEQNPRWRLVPRGQAVNLRCILKNSQYPWMSWYQQDLQKQLQWLFTLRSPGDKEVKSLPGADYLATRVTDTELRLQVANMSQGRTLYCTCSAGAGGVDTQYFGPGTRLLVL.

This clone was seen many times. Germline and genes here are mouse. Sequencing ends 4 residues short of the CDR3 end; the germline J gene provides the rest. This rearrangement joins TRBV13-1 to TRBJ2-1; 7 bases agree with TRBD1. CDR1 NSHNY and CDR2 SYGAGN come from the germline V gene. The CDR3 covers 14 residues. The chain's CDR3 is CASSDATGLAEQFF. CDR3 DNA, as far as it was read: TGTGCCAGCAGTGATGCGACAGGGCTGGCT.

Notes on this clone: The germline and genes are mouse ones. The missing CDR3 end, 4 residues past where the read stops, is filled in from the germline J gene. Additional DNA sequences in this sample encode the identical CDR3. The chain links TRBV13-1 to TRBJ2-1; 7 positions agree with TRBD1. The CDR3 is 14 residues long. Germline V gene data show CDR1 as NSHNY and CDR2 as SYGAGN. V lost 3 bases to trimming and J lost 4 bases; unmatched junction nucleotides: 4. CDR3 sequence reads: CASSARDSYAEQFF. Partial CDR3 DNA: TGTGCCAGCAGTGCCCGGGACAGTTATGCT.